These 24 T cell receptor beta chains share one sample of origin, sequenced in a study of post-analysis software for immune sequencing data (dated by TCRdb to between 2014 and 2017). Their antigens remain unidentified. Libraries were made using PCR. The instrument given in TCRdb is Illumina HiSeq 2500. To reduce PCR and sequencing biases, unique molecular identifiers were built into the TCR beta cDNA libraries. The raw public data were reprocessed by TCRdb itself: fastp quality trimming at Q25, MiXCR clonotype calling, in-frame beta chains only. Duplicate CDR3 protein sequences are folded into a single record with the most common DNA and genes. This sample gives about 200,000 distinct CDR3 sequences in total; 25% to 30% of them show up just once. The top ten clones comprise nearly 3.5% of the sample. Study-level results and caveats: Significantly higher frequencies in patients than in controls were found for five or six TRBV segments, including TRBV5-6, TRBV5-1 and TRBV20-1.

The sample comprised blood. These receptors originate from a girl younger than 18 with multiple sclerosis.

The V call is TRBV5-1, the J call TRBJ1-5; no firm D call. The CDR3 is made up of 14 amino acids. Germline lookup yields CDR1 SGHRS and CDR2 YFSETQ. The V gene lost 0 bases and the J gene lost 5 bases, with 9 bases spanning the gap. The DNA of the CDR3 is TGCGCCAGCAGCTTGGAATCCCCGGATCAGCCCCAGCATTTT. Its protein is CASSLESPDQPQHF.

This clonotype showed up just a few times. This chain uses TRBV27 with TRBJ2-7; 8 bases fit TRBD2. With 3 bases clipped from V and 6 bases from J, the junction kept 13 bases outside the gene matches. From germline, CDR1 is MNHEY and CDR2 SMNVEV (reference sequence). The CDR3 has 16 amino acids. CDR3 residues: CASSFHSGGVSSEQYF. CDR3 in DNA: TGTGCCAGCAGTTTCCACTCGGGGGGGGTCTCTAGCGAGCAGTACTTC.

On this clonotype: This may be a read error: a much more frequent sequence differs by one nucleotide. J is TRBJ2-7 and V is TRBV6-1; D is ambiguous. Trimming shortened V by 4 bases and J by 3 bases, and 22 bases separated the two germline ends. Germline V gene sequence: CDR1 MNHNS, CDR2 SASEGT. The CDR3 covers 17 residues. The CDR3 DNA sequence: TGTGCCAGCAGTGTAACCCATAATTGTAGCCCCTACTACGAGCAGTACTTC. Protein sequence: CASSVTHNCSPYYEQYF.

V gene TRBV11-2 combines with J gene TRBJ2-5; tentatively, D is TRBD1 (6 bases). The closer fit of TRBJ2-7 to the DNA end suggests the J call may be wrong. Germline CDR1 reads SGHAT; CDR2 reads FQNNGV. This CDR3 is 15 amino acids long. The CDR3 coding sequence is TGTGCCAGCAGCTTAGCCCCCACAGGGAACTACGAGCAGTACTTC. This translates into CASSLAPTGNYEQYF.

The table lists this clonotype with many counts. The rearrangement links TRBV12-3 or TRBV12-4 to TRBJ1-6; no reliable D call. CDR3 length: 12 residues. The ends were cut back, 4 bases at V and 12 bases at J, with 10 bases in the middle. DNA for the CDR3: TGTGCCAGCAGTTCGAATACCATACCCCTCCACTTT. This translates into CASSSNTIPLHF.

The chain employs TRBV30 and TRBJ2-1, with D unresolved. In germline, CDR1 is GTSNPN, CDR2 SVGIG (reference sequence). The CDR3 contains 13 residues. DNA of the CDR3: TGTGTCGCGCGAGATAGGGACTACAATGAGCAGTTCTTC. It yields the protein CVARDRDYNEQFF.

This clonotype showed up many times. The genes are TRBV5-1 and TRBJ2-7; the D gene is possibly TRBD1 (5 bases). The CDR3 runs 14 residues. Trimming cost V 4 bases and J 2 bases, with 13 bases left between them. CDR1 and CDR2 from the germline V gene are SGHRS and YFSETQ. CDR3 sequence: CASSPQGQTYEQYF. The CDR3 nucleotides read TGCGCCAGCAGCCCGCAGGGCCAAACCTACGAGCAGTACTTC.

The gene calls are TRBV29-1 and TRBJ1-1, with 7 bases matching TRBD1. J was trimmed by 1 base and V by 1 base; bases with no gene match: 3. Germline assignment: CDR1 SQVTM and CDR2 ANQGSEA. The CDR3 extends over 14 amino acids. CDR3 in amino acids: CSVEANRGNTEAFF. For the CDR3, the DNA is TGCAGCGTTGAAGCTAACAGGGGGAACACTGAAGCTTTCTTT.

As concerns this clonotype: Being one base from a much bigger clone, this may be a read error. The CDR3 nucleotides read TGTGCCAGCAGCGAACAGGGGGAGGAAAAACGGTTTTTT. Translating gives CASSEQGEEKRFF. The chain employs TRBV12-3 or TRBV12-4 and TRBJ1-4, with 8 bases identical to TRBD1. CDR3 length: 13 residues.

DNA for the CDR3: TGTGCCAGCAGTCCCCGAGGGGCGCGGACTGAAGCTTTCTTT. Its translation: CASSPRGARTEAFF. The genes are TRBV12-3 or TRBV12-4 and TRBJ1-1; tentative D call: TRBD1 (5 bases). Trimming removed 5 bases from V and 5 bases from J, with 15 bases in between. The CDR3 length is 14 residues.

This clonotype has ten or more counts. The chain has TRBV5-1 and TRBJ2-5; TRBD1 matches 9 bases. With 4 bases clipped from V and 5 bases from J, the junction kept 6 bases outside the gene matches. The CDR3 is made up of 14 amino acids. Germline V CDR1 and CDR2: SGHRS, YFSETQ. The CDR3 DNA sequence: TGCGCCAGCAGCCGGGACAGGGTTCACGAGACCCAGTACTTC. Protein: CASSRDRVHETQYF.

Note on this clonotype: A read error is possible here, since a much larger clone lies one base away. This chain uses TRBV20-1 with TRBJ2-7; D perhaps matches TRBD2 (5 bases). The CDR3 has 14 amino acids. Trimming took 1 base from V and 9 from J, leaving 19 bases between them. Germline V lookup: CDR1 DFQATT, CDR2 SNEGSKA (reference sequence). The CDR3: CSARARNTSRGQYF. The CDR3 coding sequence is TGCAGTGCTAGAGCCCGCAACACTAGTCGGGGGCAGTACTTC.

Concerning this clonotype: Given a much more abundant clone one base away, this may be a read error. The chain combines TRBV15 with TRBJ2-7, with D unclear. V lost 0 bases and J lost 2, with 8 bases in between. The CDR3 sequence is 14 residues long. CDR1 is LNHNV and CDR2 is YYDKDF in the germline V gene (reference sequence). In DNA, the CDR3 is TGTGCCACCAGCAGAGATGGCACCGCCTACGAGCAGTACTTC. Protein: CATSRDGTAYEQYF.

The chain recombines TRBV20-1 with TRBJ2-5, with D possibly being TRBD2 (6 bases). V shed 5 bases and J shed 11 bases, with 27 bases lying between them. The CDR3 sequence is 15 residues long. Germline-derived CDR1 and CDR2 are DFQATT and SNEGSKA (reference sequence). CDR3: CSAGAASAGSYGQYF. The CDR3 nucleotides are TGCAGTGCTGGAGCAGCTTCGGCGGGGAGCTACGGGCAGTACTTC.

This clonotype has ten or more counts. V and J are TRBV20-1 and TRBJ2-1; perhaps TRBD1 as D (6 bases). CDR3 length: 15 residues. V was clipped by 1 base and J by 5 bases, with 15 bases between them. Germline assignment: CDR1 DFQATT and CDR2 SNEGSKA (reference sequence). The CDR3 protein is CSARAFKGVHNEQFF. The CDR3 region has the DNA TGCAGTGCTAGAGCCTTTAAGGGGGTACACAATGAGCAGTTCTTC.

Regarding this clonotype: This clone may be a read error of a much larger clone one base away. This chain uses TRBV4-1 with TRBJ1-2; D is uncertain. Germline V gene data show CDR1 as MGHRA and CDR2 as YSYEKL. CDR3 length: 13 amino acids. CDR3 in DNA: TGCGCCAGCAACCAAGTGGGAGCAGATGGCTACACCTTC. Protein sequence: CASNQVGADGYTF.

This clonotype was observed a handful of times. The J gene is TRBJ2-3, the V gene TRBV20-1; D is uncertain. The CDR3 length is 12 residues. Germline V gene sequence: CDR1 DFQATT, CDR2 SNEGSKA (reference sequence). V was shortened by 3 bases and J by 0 bases, with 4 bases between the two germline ends. The CDR3 protein is CSARASTDTQYF. CDR3 bases: TGCAGTGCTAGGGCCAGCACAGATACGCAGTATTTT.

This clonotype was recorded at least ten times. The chain uses TRBV7-2 and TRBJ2-3; TRBD2 is a possible D gene (6 bases). The germline V and J ends were trimmed by 5 bases and 0 bases, with 15 bases remaining between them. CDR1 is SGHTA, CDR2 FQGNSA, per germline. The CDR3 is 16 amino acids. CDR3 in DNA: TGTGCCAGCAGCCCAATTAGCGGTGCTAGCACAGATACGCAGTATTTT. Amino acid sequence: CASSPISGASTDTQYF.

This rearrangement joins TRBV11-2 to TRBJ1-6; tentatively, D is TRBD1 (5 bases). Germline V gene data show CDR1 as SGHAT and CDR2 as FQNNGV. Trimming shortened V by 3 bases and J by 9 bases, and 6 bases separated the two germline ends. The CDR3 has 12 amino acids. As DNA, the CDR3 is TGTGCCAGCAGCTTGGGGGTTTCACCCCTCCACTTT. Translation: CASSLGVSPLHF.

In its sample, this clonotype was seen a few times. The chain is built from TRBV30 and TRBJ2-7; tentative D call: TRBD1 (6 bases). Germline assignment: CDR1 GTSNPN and CDR2 SVGIG (reference sequence). Trimming shortened V by 5 bases and J by 3 bases, and 11 bases separated the two germline ends. The CDR3 extends over 12 amino acids. The CDR3 nucleotides are TGTGCCTGGGGACAGAATGACTACGAGCAGTACTTC. This translates into CAWGQNDYEQYF.

The rearrangement links TRBV20-1 to TRBJ2-7; D remains ambiguous. This CDR3 contains 13 residues. V was pared by 1 base and J by 3 bases, with 10 bases between. The germline gives CDR1 DFQATT, CDR2 SNEGSKA (reference sequence). The CDR3 reads CSARVALLYEQYF. The CDR3 nucleotides are TGCAGTGCTAGAGTGGCGCTTCTCTACGAGCAGTACTTC.

This clonotype turned up a few times. The rearrangement uses TRBV5-1 and TRBJ1-1; a weak D match, TRBD1 (6 bases). CDR1 SGHRS and CDR2 YFSETQ come from the germline V gene. Trimming pared 3 bases from V and 2 bases from J, leaving 8 bases between. The CDR3 has 13 amino acids. CDR3 nucleotide sequence: TGCGCCAGCAGCTGGACAGACAACACTGAAGCTTTCTTT. Its translation is CASSWTDNTEAFF.

This clonotype occurred many times. The rearrangement links TRBV27 to TRBJ2-7; D ambiguous. This CDR3 has 12 amino acids. Germline values: CDR1 MNHEY, CDR2 SMNVEV (reference sequence). The V end lost 5 bases, the J end lost 3 bases, and 8 bases lay between the germline ends. CDR3 in DNA: TGTGCCAGCAGTAGAAACGGCTACGAGCAGTACTTC. Its protein is CASSRNGYEQYF.

This sequence joins TRBV7-9 and TRBJ2-3; D call uncertain. The CDR3 contains 15 residues. Germline V CDR1 and CDR2: SEHNR, FQNEAQ (reference sequence). V lost 4 bases and J lost 0, with 11 bases in between. The CDR3 nucleotides read TGTGCCAGCAGCTCAGTGGTCCCGAGCACAGATACGCAGTATTTT. Translation gives CASSSVVPSTDTQYF.